Below are 11 T cell receptor beta chains sequenced from a single sample in a study of response to subunit inactivated influenza vaccine. In TCRdb, the RT-PCR reads were re-called with MiXCR into one record per CDR3 protein. The repertoire has about 570,000 distinct CDR3 sequences, approximately 11% of them found once; the top ten carry approximately 10%. The same sample was also used in a study of T cells expressing NK-cell markers. As that study records: Making the TCR beta cDNA relied on 5'RACE template switching with UMIs.

Sequenced material: PBMCs from blood, taken on the day of vaccination. The receptor set was obtained from a middle-aged man who received an inactivated influenza vaccine.

The chain links TRBV5-1 to TRBJ2-7, with 11 bases fitting TRBD2. With V trimmed by 4 bases and J by 2 bases, 2 bases remained unmatched. This CDR3 comprises 14 residues. Germline CDR1 is SGHRS and CDR2 is YFSETQ. The CDR3 loop reads CASSGTSGPYEQYF. The CDR3, as DNA: TGCGCCAGCAGCGGGACTAGCGGCCCCTACGAGCAGTACTTC.

The rearrangement joins TRBV7-2 to TRBJ2-5; D call uncertain. There are 16 residues in the CDR3. Trimming cost V 1 base and J 0 bases, with 12 bases left between them. The germline V gene encodes CDR1 SGHTA and CDR2 FQGNSA. The CDR3 sequence is CASSLVVLLYQETQYF. As DNA, the CDR3 is TGTGCCAGCAGCTTAGTCGTTCTGTTGTACCAAGAGACCCAGTACTTC. Based on the CDR3 plus reference TRBV7-2 and TRBJ2-5, the full variable domain is GAGVSQSPSNKVTEKGKDVELRCDPISGHTALYWYRQSLGQGLEFLIYFQGNSAPDKSGLPSDRFSAERTGGSVSTLTIQRTQQEDSAVYLCASSLVVLLYQETQYFGPGTRLLVL.

The rearrangement joins TRBV29-1 to TRBJ1-2; 12 bases match TRBD1. J lost 6 bases, V lost 3 bases, and 8 bases had no gene match. The CDR3 is 15 amino acids. CDR1 is SQVTM, CDR2 ANQGSEA, per germline. The chain's CDR3 is CSVDTGTGGEDGYTF. CDR3 DNA: TGCAGCGTTGACACCGGGACAGGGGGCGAAGATGGCTACACCTTC.

This clonotype was detected many times. The chain is built from TRBV12-3 or TRBV12-4 and TRBJ2-2; possibly TRBD1 or TRBD2 for D (5 bases each). Trimming removed 0 bases at V and 2 bases at J, with 7 bases between. The CDR3 length is 15 residues. CDR3 sequence reads: CASSLAGTNTGELFF. As DNA, the CDR3 is TGTGCCAGCAGTTTAGCGGGGACCAACACCGGGGAGCTGTTTTTT.

CDR3 in DNA: TGTGCCAGCAGTGTTCTCGCCGGGGAGCTGTTTTTT. It codes for CASSVLAGELFF. The V call is TRBV2, the J call TRBJ2-2; D remains ambiguous. This CDR3 has 12 residues. The V end lost 4 bases, the J end lost 6 bases, and 6 bases lay between the germline ends. Germline V lookup: CDR1 SNHLY, CDR2 FYNNEI.

A few counts support this clonotype. The rearrangement joins TRBV6-1 to TRBJ2-5, with 7 nucleotides matching TRBD1. From germline, CDR1 is MNHNS and CDR2 SASEGT. After removal of 7 bases from V and 0 bases from J, the junction contained 8 bases not matched to a gene. The CDR3 totals 15 residues. The CDR3 DNA sequence: TGTGCCAGCAAGAGGGGGCCGCGAAACCAAGAGACCCAGTACTTC. The encoded protein is CASKRGPRNQETQYF.

This clonotype turned up a few times. This sequence joins TRBV6-2 or TRBV6-3 and TRBJ2-2; D is unresolved. The V end lost 2 bases, the J end lost 5 bases, and 6 bases lay between the germline ends. CDR3 length equals 13 residues. CDR1 is MNHEY and CDR2 is SVGEGT in the germline V gene. The CDR3 region is CASSYRPTGELFF. The CDR3 region has the DNA TGTGCCAGCAGTTACCGACCTACCGGGGAGCTGTTTTTT.

The chain has TRBV20-1 and TRBJ1-2; no firm D call. Trimming took off 1 base at V and 7 bases at J, with 10 bases between the two ends. Germline CDR1 DFQATT, CDR2 SNEGSKA (reference sequence). The CDR3 sequence is 12 residues long. CDR3 sequence: CSARVPAGGYTF. The DNA for the CDR3 is TGCAGTGCTAGAGTGCCTGCGGGTGGCTACACCTTC.

At least ten counts were recorded for this clonotype. This chain joins TRBV29-1 and TRBJ2-3; perhaps TRBD1 as D (6 bases). CDR3 size: 13 residues. Germline CDR1 SQVTM, CDR2 ANQGSEA. V gave up 5 bases and J gave up 3 bases, with 12 bases separating them. The chain's CDR3 is CSVRGRVTDTQYF. The CDR3 DNA reads TGCAGCGTTAGGGGGAGAGTAACAGATACGCAGTATTTT.

Comment on this clonotype: It may be a read error: a sequence one base away is much more abundant. V gene TRBV20-1 combines with J gene TRBJ1-5, with no clear D. Germline V gives CDR1 DFQATT, CDR2 SNEGSKA (reference sequence). This CDR3 spans 14 amino acids. The CDR3 protein is CNARDVGGDQPQHF. In DNA, the CDR3 is TGCAATGCTAGAGATGTTGGCGGGGATCAGCCCCAGCATTTT.

This clonotype appeared a few times. V gene TRBV6-5 combines with J gene TRBJ2-7, with TRBD1 matching 8 bases. CDR3 size: 16 residues. The V and J ends lost 4 bases and 0 bases, in that order; junction bases with no gene match: 8. Germline assignment: CDR1 MNHEY and CDR2 SVGAGI. The CDR3 reads CASSSSSGQVSYEQYF. The CDR3 DNA sequence: TGTGCCAGCAGTTCATCCTCGGGACAGGTCTCCTACGAGCAGTACTTC.